This section outlines one TCR beta chain sequence together with its context. This sample is drawn from a study of blood T cells in healthy people across ages. V was shortened by 4 bases and J by 3 bases, with 15 bases between the two germline ends. Germline V gene lookup returns CDR1 LGHNA and CDR2 YSLEER. This CDR3 has 15 residues. Next came a second PCR, run for about 7 to 12 cycles, which used a sample-barcoded 5' primer along with a J-beta primer mix. TCRdb reanalysed the 5' RACE reads using MiXCR and keeps one entry per CDR3 protein. The sample consists of around 280,000 distinct CDR3 sequences, 25% to 30% of them appearing once.

The chain employs TRBV4-3 and TRBJ2-5; tentative D call: TRBD2 (5 bases). The clonotype comes from a woman aged 65 to 85 in good health. Material: blood. The CDR3 region has the DNA TGCGCCAGCAGCCTAACGGGGTTTGGGGAAGAGACCCAGTACTTC. Its protein product is CASSLTGFGEETQYF.